This T cell receptor beta chain was retrieved from a study of blood T cell repertoires in COVID-19. About the study: COVID-19 samples, acute and convalescent, were from the United States, Italy and Spain.

The data were produced by immunoSEQ multiplex PCR, yet TCRdb's version contains in-frame clones alone and is incomplete. The table has about 55,000 clones, around 90% seen once; the top ten hold roughly an eighth. The junction had 12 bases not matched to a gene; V was cut back by 3 bases and J by 9 bases. The CDR3 runs to 17 residues. Germline CDR1 reads LNHDA; CDR2 reads SQIVND (reference sequence). The clonotype comes from a human donor with active COVID-19. The donor label of this sample is uncertain. Specimen: peripheral blood. This chain connects TRBV19 to TRBJ2-1; 12 bases align to TRBD2. CDR3 sequence (DNA): TGTGCCAGTAGTATTCAGACTAGCGGGAGTAGGTCCGGTGAGCAGTTCTTC. Translated: CASSIQTSGSRSGEQFF.